This is a list of T cell receptor beta chains from one sample in a study of low-dose radiotherapy and immunotherapy resistance in tumors. MiXCR, run by TCRdb on the reads, gives a single entry per CDR3 protein. The profile shows 30,000 to 40,000 distinct CDR3 sequences, under 25% of them singletons. Sequenced here: PBMCs, sampled after low-dose radiotherapy plus immunotherapy. These receptors all come from a female donor with ovarian cancer. The CDR3 runs from the conserved cysteine through the conserved F or W. D genes are given only for firm matches. Clone size is stated in some rows and not others, as once, few, many or a class when expanded.

abundance,d_gene,j_gene,v_gene,CDR3nt,CDR3aa
many,-,TRBJ1-3,TRBV4-1,TGCGCCACCTCGGGAATCTCTGGAAACACCATATATTTT,CATSGISGNTIYF
many,TRBD1,TRBJ1-6,TRBV30,TGTGCCTGGAGGGGGACAGTCTATAATTCACCCCTCCACTTT,CAWRGTVYNSPLHF
many,-,TRBJ1-2,TRBV3-1,TGTGCCAGCAGCCAAGTATCCGGGCAGTATGGCTACACCTTC,CASSQVSGQYGYTF
many,TRBD1,TRBJ2-3,TRBV18,TGTGCCAGCTCACCGGACAGGTCCCCGCAGTATTTT,CASSPDRSPQYF
many,TRBD1,TRBJ2-7,TRBV20-1,TGCAGTGCTAGAGGAAGGACAGGGGGTGACGGGCAGTACTTC,CSARGRTGGDGQYF
-,-,TRBJ2-3,TRBV7-9,TGTGCCAGCAGCTCCCAGGGAGGCCGCACAGATACGCAGTATTTT,CASSSQGGRTDTQYF
-,TRBD2,TRBJ2-7,TRBV5-1,TGCGCCAGCAGCTTGGGTAGACTAGCTGCGACCTACGAGCAGTACTTC,CASSLGRLAATYEQYF
many,TRBD1,TRBJ1-4,TRBV27,TGTGCCAGCAGGGCCACAGGGGGAATTGATGGAAAACTGTTTTTT,CASRATGGIDGKLFF
-,TRBD1,TRBJ2-7,TRBV20-1,TGCAGTGCTACAGGGGGCGATGACTACGAGCAGTACTTC,CSATGGDDYEQYF
-,-,TRBJ2-7,TRBV30,TGTGCCTGGATCGGCCGGGACTCCCCCTACGAGCAGTACTTC,CAWIGRDSPYEQYF
many,TRBD1,TRBJ2-5,TRBV13,TGTGCCAGTGGGACAGCCCAAGAGACCCAGTACTTC,CASGTAQETQYF
many,-,TRBJ1-2,TRBV29-1,TGCAGCGCAACGGAGGGGGGATGGGACAACGGGGGCTACACCTTC,CSATEGGWDNGGYTF
few,TRBD2,TRBJ2-1,TRBV18,TGTGCCAGCTCACCACCCGGCGGGAGGGGCAATGAGCAGTTCTTC,CASSPPGGRGNEQFF
many,TRBD2,TRBJ2-1,TRBV20-1,TGCAGTGCTAGATTAGAGCGGGGCCGGTACTACAATGAGCAGTTCTTC,CSARLERGRYYNEQFF
-,-,TRBJ2-3,TRBV24-1,TGTGCCACCAGTGGTGTGGGCGCGGATACGCAGTATTTT,CATSGVGADTQYF
many,-,TRBJ2-7,TRBV20-1,TGCAGTGCGGGGGGAAGGGGACCCCACGAGCAGTACTTC,CSAGGRGPHEQYF
many,-,TRBJ1-2,TRBV21-1,TGTGCCAGCAGCAAAACCGCAACAGGGGGCTATGGCTACACCTTC,CASSKTATGGYGYTF
few,-,TRBJ2-2,TRBV10-3,-,CAISGRGDTGELFFF
once,TRBD1,TRBJ1-3,TRBV5-5,TGTGCCAGCAGCATCAGCGACAGGGGACCTGGAAACACCATATATTTT,CASSISDRGPGNTIYF
many,-,TRBJ1-2,TRBV28,TGTGCCAGCAGCCCGACAGGTTTGGGTGGCTACACCTTC,CASSPTGLGGYTF
many,-,TRBJ1-5,TRBV19,TGTGCCAGTAGTATTCTGGGCTTGGGTCAGCCCCAGCATTTT,CASSILGLGQPQHF
-,TRBD2,TRBJ2-7,TRBV4-2,TGTGCCAGCACCGCCAAGTCCGGGGGGGGCTACGAGCAGTACTTC,CASTAKSGGGYEQYF
-,TRBD1,TRBJ1-4,TRBV14,TGTGCCAGCAGCCTCTTGCAGGGGGTGAATGAAAAACTGTTTTTT,CASSLLQGVNEKLFF
many,-,TRBJ1-2,TRBV28,TGTGCCAGCAGTTTGCAGGGTTGGTATGGCTACACCTTC,CASSLQGWYGYTF
many,TRBD1,TRBJ2-1,TRBV7-3,TGTGCCAGCAGCCATATGGGACAGTTTTACAATGAGCAGTTCTTC,CASSHMGQFYNEQFF
many,TRBD1,TRBJ1-1,TRBV7-8,TGTGCCAGCAGCTTAGTACAGACAGGGAGCTTAGCTAGGACTGAAGCTTTCTTT,CASSLVQTGSLARTEAFF
-,-,TRBJ2-1,TRBV6-5,TGTGCCAGCAGTTCGGCAGGAGTACGTAATGAGCAGTTCTTC,CASSSAGVRNEQFF
-,-,TRBJ1-6,TRBV9,TGTGCCAGCAGCGTAGGACAGATAAGGGTTAATTCACCCCTCCACTTT,CASSVGQIRVNSPLHF
many,-,TRBJ1-3,TRBV9,TGTGCCAGCAGCGTCTGGGGAGACTCTGGAAACACCATATATTTT,CASSVWGDSGNTIYF
many,-,TRBJ2-3,TRBV7-2,TGTGCCAGCAGCTTAGGATCCCCAGTCAGGGAGGCAGATACGCAGTATTTT,CASSLGSPVREADTQYF
many,-,TRBJ1-1,TRBV5-4,TGTGCCAGCAGGCCTTACAGGGCCCTGAACACTGAAGCTTTCTTT,CASRPYRALNTEAFF
many,-,TRBJ2-2,TRBV9,TGTGCCAGCAGCCTTTCCATTTCCGGGGAGCTGTTTTTT,CASSLSISGELFF
many,-,TRBJ2-7,TRBV24-1,TGTGCCACCAGTGATTCGGGACGGGCGGGCTACGAGCAGTACTTC,CATSDSGRAGYEQYF
many,-,TRBJ1-1,TRBV29-1,TGCAGCGCCCGTCGTGATGCTGAAGCTTTCTTT,CSARRDAEAFF
many,-,TRBJ2-7,TRBV6-1,TGTGCCAGCAGTTCTGGGGTTCCCCTAGGGGAGCAGTACTTC,CASSSGVPLGEQYF
many,TRBD2,TRBJ2-1,TRBV7-2,TGTGCCAGCAGCTTAGTCGGGACTAGCGGGAACAATGAGCAGTTCTTC,CASSLVGTSGNNEQFF
many,-,TRBJ1-2,TRBV6-5,TGTGCCAGCACCAACAGGGTGCCCGGAGTATATGGCTACACCTTC,CASTNRVPGVYGYTF
-,-,TRBJ1-3,TRBV9,TGTGCCAGCAGCCCCGGGACGCTGGGGGCTGGAAACACCATATATTTT,CASSPGTLGAGNTIYF
-,TRBD1,TRBJ2-3,TRBV29-1,TGCAGCGTTGTGGGACAGCACACAGATACGCAGTATTTT,CSVVGQHTDTQYF
many,-,TRBJ2-1,TRBV28,TGTGCCAGCGGCCCGTCGGGGAATGAGCAGTTCTTC,CASGPSGNEQFF
many,-,TRBJ2-7,TRBV5-1,TGCGCCAGCAGCTTGACTGCAGGGAATGGCGAGCAGTACTTC,CASSLTAGNGEQYF
medium-sized,TRBD2,TRBJ2-1,TRBV28,TGTGCCAGCAGTTTGGGTAGCGGGGAACAGTTCTTC,CASSLGSGEQFF
-,-,TRBJ2-7,TRBV7-6,TGTGCCAGCAGCCCAGTTCAGGGGCCCTCCTACGAGCAGTACTTC,CASSPVQGPSYEQYF
-,-,TRBJ2-2,TRBV13,TGTGCCAGCAGCTTCCAGGACTTGTACACCGGGGAGCTGTTTTTT,CASSFQDLYTGELFF
-,TRBD1,TRBJ2-3,TRBV28,TGTGCCAGCAGTCCGGACAGGGGAGAGGCGGATACGCAGTATTTT,CASSPDRGEADTQYF
few,TRBD1,TRBJ1-5,TRBV5-5,TGTGCCAGCACTTGGGGACAGGGAAGGGCTCAGCCCCAGCATTTT,CASTWGQGRAQPQHF
many,TRBD2,TRBJ2-7,TRBV6-5,TGTGCCAGCAGCCCACCCAGCGGGGGCCCTCGCGAGCAGTACTTC,CASSPPSGGPREQYF
many,-,TRBJ2-7,TRBV6-6,TGTGCCAGCAGTTATGCCGGGGGCTACGAGCAGTACTTC,CASSYAGGYEQYF
-,-,TRBJ1-4,TRBV28,TGTGCCAGCATAAGGGGGGCCGGTGAAAAACTGTTTTTT,CASIRGAGEKLFF